There are a few counts of the clone carrying this TCR beta chain. Its antigen is not known. This sample was taken from a study of T cell repertoires in cytomegalovirus infection. Whole-study context: From public TCR beta signatures came an indication of both CMV infection and matching HLA type.

The junction had 7 bases not matched to a gene; V was cut back by 6 bases and J by 5 bases. This CDR3 has 14 residues. Using its own MiXCR run on the reads, TCRdb lists one record per CDR3 protein. In the table there are 800,000 to 950,000 distinct CDR3 sequences, about 31% of which are singletons. General study points: HLA-C-restricted CMV-specific TCR beta clonotypes prevailed in the ex vivo response.

This sequence was found in a human donor in good health (CMV status not recorded). Some clones in this sample may be carry-over from other donors' samples. Sequenced material: cultured CD8+ T cells from PBMCs, taken from culture after CMV antigen stimulation. This chain joins TRBV12-3 or TRBV12-4 and TRBJ2-5; 9 bases line up with TRBD1. CDR3 nucleotides: TGTGCCAGCAGACCACCCGGGACAGGGGAGACCCAGTACTTC. Protein product: CASRPPGTGETQYF.